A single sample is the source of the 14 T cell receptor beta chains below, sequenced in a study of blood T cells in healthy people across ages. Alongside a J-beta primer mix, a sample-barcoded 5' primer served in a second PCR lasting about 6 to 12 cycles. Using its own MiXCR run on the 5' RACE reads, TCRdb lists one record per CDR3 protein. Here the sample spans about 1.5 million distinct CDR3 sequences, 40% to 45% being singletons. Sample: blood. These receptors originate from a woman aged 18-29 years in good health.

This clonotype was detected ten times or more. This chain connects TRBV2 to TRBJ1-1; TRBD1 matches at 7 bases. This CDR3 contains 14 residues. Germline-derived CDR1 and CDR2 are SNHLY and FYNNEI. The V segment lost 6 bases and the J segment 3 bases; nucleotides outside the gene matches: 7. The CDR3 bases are TGTGCCAGCAGGGGGGACAGATCTTACACTGAAGCTTTCTTT. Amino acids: CASRGDRSYTEAFF.

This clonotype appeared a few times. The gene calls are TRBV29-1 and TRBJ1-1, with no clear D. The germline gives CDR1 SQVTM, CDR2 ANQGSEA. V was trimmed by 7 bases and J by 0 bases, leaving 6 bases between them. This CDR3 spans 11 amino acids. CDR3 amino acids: CSGRMNTEAFF. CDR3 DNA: TGCAGCGGCCGGATGAACACTGAAGCTTTCTTT.

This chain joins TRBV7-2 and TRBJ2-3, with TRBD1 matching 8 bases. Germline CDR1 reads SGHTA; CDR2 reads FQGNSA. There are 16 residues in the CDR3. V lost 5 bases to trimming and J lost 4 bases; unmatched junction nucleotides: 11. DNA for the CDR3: TGTGCCAGCAGCGCCTTCGGACAGGGAAGGTCAGATACGCAGTATTTT. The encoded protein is CASSAFGQGRSDTQYF.

CDR3 region: CASSQVPIRVNDYGYTF. The CDR3 DNA reads TGCGCCAGCAGCCAAGTTCCCATCAGGGTAAACGACTATGGCTACACCTTC. The genes are TRBV4-3 and TRBJ1-2, with D possibly TRBD1 on 5 matching bases. CDR3 size: 17 residues. Per germline, CDR1 LGHNA and CDR2 YSLEER. The V end lost 1 base, the J end lost 3 bases, and 18 bases lay between the germline ends.

The CDR3 coding sequence is TGTGCCAGCAGTTTTGGACTAGCCCACTACAATGAGCAGTTCTTC. It encodes CASSFGLAHYNEQFF. The J gene is TRBJ2-1, the V gene TRBV28, with TRBD2 identical over 8 bases. The CDR3 is 15 amino acids. With 3 bases clipped from V and 3 bases from J, the junction kept 4 bases outside the gene matches. Germline loops: CDR1 MDHEN, CDR2 SYDVKM.

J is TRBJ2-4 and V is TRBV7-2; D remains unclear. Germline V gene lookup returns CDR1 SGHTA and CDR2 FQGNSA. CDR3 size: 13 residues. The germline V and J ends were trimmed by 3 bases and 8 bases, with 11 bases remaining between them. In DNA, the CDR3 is TGTGCCAGCAGCTTTAAAAATGGGGACATTCAGTACTTC. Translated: CASSFKNGDIQYF. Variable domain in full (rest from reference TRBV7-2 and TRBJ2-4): GAGVSQSPSNKVTEKGKDVELRCDPISGHTALYWYRQSLGQGLEFLIYFQGNSAPDKSGLPSDRFSAERTGGSVSTLTIQRTQQEDSAVYLCASSFKNGDIQYFGAGTRLSVL.

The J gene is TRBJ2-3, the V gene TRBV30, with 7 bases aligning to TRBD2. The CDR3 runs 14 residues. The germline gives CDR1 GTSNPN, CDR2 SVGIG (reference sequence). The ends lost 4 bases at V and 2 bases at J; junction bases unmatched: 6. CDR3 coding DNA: TGTGCCTGGACCGGAGCGGGGAACACAGATACGCAGTATTTT. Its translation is CAWTGAGNTDTQYF.

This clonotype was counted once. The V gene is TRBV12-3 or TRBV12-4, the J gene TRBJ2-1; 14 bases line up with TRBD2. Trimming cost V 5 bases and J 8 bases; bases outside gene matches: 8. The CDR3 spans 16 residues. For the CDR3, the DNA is TGTGCCAGCAGTAACCCGACTAGCGGGAGGGCCTATGAGCAGTTCTTC. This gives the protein CASSNPTSGRAYEQFF.

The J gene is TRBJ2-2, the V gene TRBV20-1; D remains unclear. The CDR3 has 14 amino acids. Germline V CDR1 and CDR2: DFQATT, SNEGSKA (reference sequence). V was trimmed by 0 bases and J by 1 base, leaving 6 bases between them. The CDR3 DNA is TGCAGTGCTAGAGATTTTCAGAACACCGGGGAGCTGTTTTTT. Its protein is CSARDFQNTGELFF.

The CDR3 sequence: CASSLTRTSGRSSYNEQFF. The DNA of the CDR3 is TGTGCCAGCAGCCTTACTCGGACTAGCGGGAGGAGCTCCTACAATGAGCAGTTCTTC. This chain links TRBV7-3 with TRBJ2-1; 14 positions agree with TRBD2. CDR1 is SGHTA and CDR2 is FQGTGA in the germline V gene. The CDR3 runs to 19 residues. Germline trimming cut 5 bases from V and 0 bases from J; bases unmatched to any gene: 9.

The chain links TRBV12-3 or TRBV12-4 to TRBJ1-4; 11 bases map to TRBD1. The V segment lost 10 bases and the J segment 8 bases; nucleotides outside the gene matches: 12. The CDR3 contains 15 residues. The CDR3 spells CANREGQGAQEKLFF. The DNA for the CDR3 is TGTGCCAACAGGGAAGGACAGGGGGCCCAGGAAAAACTGTTTTTT.

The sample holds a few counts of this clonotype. The DNA of the CDR3 is TGCAGCGTTCATCTGCGGGAGACCGATACGCAGTATTTT. Its translation: CSVHLRETDTQYF. This chain connects TRBV29-1 to TRBJ2-3, with 7 bases that match TRBD2. Trimming took 5 bases from V and 6 from J; bases not matched to a gene: 8. Germline V gene lookup returns CDR1 SQVTM and CDR2 ANQGSEA. The length of the CDR3 is 13 residues.

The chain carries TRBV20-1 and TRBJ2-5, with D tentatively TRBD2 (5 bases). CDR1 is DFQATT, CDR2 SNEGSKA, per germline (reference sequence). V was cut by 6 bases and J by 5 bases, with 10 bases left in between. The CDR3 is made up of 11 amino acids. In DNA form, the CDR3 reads TGCAGTGCCCTAGCCGGGGAGACCCAGTACTTC. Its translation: CSALAGETQYF.

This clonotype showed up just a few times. CDR3 DNA sequence: TGCGCCAGCAGCCGCACTAGAGCGGGTAACGGGGAGCTGTTTTTT. Translated: CASSRTRAGNGELFF. The chain combines TRBV4-1 with TRBJ2-2; the D gene is possibly TRBD2 (6 bases). CDR1 MGHRA and CDR2 YSYEKL come from the germline V gene. This CDR3 is built from 15 residues. V shed 4 bases and J shed 7 bases, with 16 bases lying between them.